The 11 T cell receptor beta chains reported below all come from one sample, sequenced in a study of T-cell memory formation after mild COVID-19. One entry per CDR3 protein, called by TCRdb with MiXCR from the 5' RACE reads. The sample shows fewer than 350,000 distinct CDR3 sequences, less than 20% of them seen only once. Input material: PBMCs or a T cell subset sorted from them (not recorded which). All receptors derive from a man aged 18 to 35 who had mild COVID-19 (a few samples of this study predate the infection). Cell type and time point are not known.

This clonotype has only a few counts. The V and J genes are TRBV7-2 and TRBJ2-3; 12 bases align to TRBD2. The V and J ends lost 6 bases and 4 bases, in that order; junction bases with no gene match: 8. The CDR3 length is 16 residues. The germline gives CDR1 SGHTA, CDR2 FQGNSA. CDR3 loop: CASSSSSGGGPDTQYF. The CDR3 DNA is TGTGCCAGCAGTTCTTCTAGCGGGGGGGGCCCAGATACGCAGTATTTT.

The chain recombines TRBV7-8 with TRBJ1-6; 7 positions agree with TRBD1. The CDR3 contains 13 residues. The trim removed 4 bases at V and 10 bases at J, leaving 4 bases unmatched. The germline CDR1 and CDR2 sequences are SGHVS and FQNEAQ. The CDR3 loop is CASSSDRTSPLHF. CDR3 bases: TGTGCCAGCAGCTCGGACAGGACCTCACCCCTCCACTTT.

The chain couples TRBV20-1 to TRBJ1-5; possible D gene TRBD1, 5 bases. Trimming cost V 7 bases and J 3 bases, with 16 bases left between them. Germline V lookup: CDR1 DFQATT, CDR2 SNEGSKA (reference sequence). The CDR3 extends over 14 amino acids. In DNA, the CDR3 is TGCAGTGTTAGGGCTACAGGTCCCAATCAGCCCCAGCATTTT. It translates to CSVRATGPNQPQHF.

This chain connects TRBV29-1 to TRBJ1-1; D uncertain. This CDR3 is built from 13 residues. CDR1 is SQVTM, CDR2 ANQGSEA, per germline. V lost 6 bases to trimming and J lost 0 bases, with 11 bases between them. CDR3 amino acids: CSVKQRLNTEAFF. The CDR3 DNA reads as TGCAGCGTGAAACAGCGTTTGAACACTGAAGCTTTCTTT. Complete variable domain (other parts from reference TRBV29-1 and TRBJ1-1): SAVISQKPSRDICQRGTSLTIQCQVDSQVTMMFWYRQQPGQSLTLIATANQGSEATYESGFVIDKFPISRPNLTFSTLTVSNMSPEDSSIYLCSVKQRLNTEAFFGQGTRLTVV.

This clonotype was seen more than once but under ten times. The chain is built from TRBV18 and TRBJ1-1, with 7 bases identical to TRBD1. Germline loops: CDR1 KGHSH, CDR2 LQKENI. The CDR3 is made up of 15 amino acids. J was trimmed by 0 bases and V by 4 bases; bases with no gene match: 5. The CDR3 protein is CASSHGTVLNTEAFF. In DNA, the CDR3 is TGTGCCAGCTCACACGGGACAGTCCTGAACACTGAAGCTTTCTTT.

Ten or more counts support this clonotype. V is TRBV28 and J is TRBJ1-5; D unresolved. The CDR3 extends over 14 amino acids. The V and J ends lost 9 bases and 0 bases respectively, with 12 bases between them. In germline, CDR1 is MDHEN, CDR2 SYDVKM. The CDR3 reads CASLPPLSNQPQHF. The CDR3 nucleotides are TGTGCCAGTCTCCCGCCCCTTAGCAATCAGCCCCAGCATTTT.

The chain links TRBV27 to TRBJ2-5, with TRBD2 matching over 11 bases. CDR1 and CDR2 from the germline V gene are MNHEY and SMNVEV (reference sequence). The junction had 11 bases not matched to a gene; V was cut back by 5 bases and J by 6 bases. The length of the CDR3 is 16 residues. The CDR3 protein is CASSPVTSGGLQTQYF. The CDR3 DNA sequence: TGTGCCAGCAGTCCCGTTACTAGCGGGGGCTTGCAGACCCAGTACTTC.

This clonotype has a handful of counts. The chain combines TRBV5-5 with TRBJ2-1; the D is unclear. Germline V gene data show CDR1 as SGHKS and CDR2 as YYEKEE (reference sequence). The CDR3 covers 15 residues. V lost 2 bases and J lost 4, with 13 bases in between. DNA for the CDR3: TGTGCCAGCAGCTTTGGAGAGAGTTCTTACAATGAGCAGTTCTTC. This codes for CASSFGESSYNEQFF.

This clonotype has more than one count but fewer than ten. V gene TRBV6-5 combines with J gene TRBJ2-3; TRBD1 might be the D (5 bases). The CDR3 length is 14 residues. Looked up from germline, CDR1 is MNHEY and CDR2 is SVGAGI. Trimming took off 5 bases at V and 6 bases at J, with 15 bases between the two ends. CDR3 coding DNA: TGTGCCAGCAGTCCCCTCCAGGGTTACGATACGCAGTATTTT. Residues: CASSPLQGYDTQYF.

The chain joins TRBV9 to TRBJ2-3; perhaps TRBD1 as D (6 bases). The germline V and J ends were trimmed by 3 bases and 3 bases, with 11 bases remaining between them. Germline V gene lookup returns CDR1 SGDLS and CDR2 YYNGEE. The CDR3 is 14 amino acids. The CDR3 loop reads CASSGQGWTDTQYF. The CDR3 nucleotides are TGTGCCAGCAGCGGGCAGGGGTGGACAGATACGCAGTATTTT.

This clonotype was seen many times. V is TRBV12-3 or TRBV12-4 and J is TRBJ1-6; 8 bases align to TRBD1. The CDR3 is 13 residues long. The V and J ends lost 3 bases and 9 bases, in that order; junction bases with no gene match: 1. The CDR3 loop reads CASSFDRGSPLHF. DNA for the CDR3: TGTGCCAGCAGTTTCGACAGGGGTTCACCCCTCCACTTT.